Listed below are T cell receptor beta chains from one sample, sequenced in a study of T cell responses to AZD1222 COVID-19 vaccine. Using immunoSEQ multiplex PCR, the repertoire was profiled, and TCRdb retains in-frame clones only, with some absent. The data show approximately 150,000 clones, with roughly 90% seen just once and approximately 3% held by the top ten. This sample comprised peripheral blood, obtained on day 0 of AZD1222 vaccination. The receptors were gathered from an adult in good health. The CDR3 runs from the conserved cysteine through the conserved F or W. Fields, in order: V gene, CDR3 protein.

>TRBV6-5
CASSYGWATEAFF
>TRBV12-3/TRBV12-4
CASSSHGSDEQYF
>TRBV7-9
CASSLGGGRAPYNEQFF
>TRBV7-3
CASIVSTHSGRGEQFF
>TRBV18
CASSPPQGIAYGYTF
>TRBV7-8
CASSLGLAGRGEQFF
>TRBV21-1
CASGAGGLSDGNQPQHF
>TRBV21-1
CASSHFGTNYGYTF
>TRBV19
CASSISAGTEAFF
>TRBV30
CAWKGPINEQFF
>TRBV24-1
CATSDFPRGEAFF
>TRBV11-3
CASSLGGRSTGELFF
>TRBV4-2
CASSSLGQTGELFF
>TRBV29-1
CSVEAGDFLGTEAFF
>TRBV4-2
CASSSPPPGTQYF
>TRBV7-2
CASSSIRQGGGYTF
>TRBV9
CASSVIGGPGELFF
>TRBV5-4
CASSLNSGREGAQYF
>TRBV9
CASRGVLYGYTF
>TRBV7-8
CASSLARGNPAFF
>TRBV7-2
CASSLGQVTQETQYF
>TRBV19
CATYDKVYNEQFF
>TRBV7-8
CASSPQGQPQHF
>TRBV4-2
CASSPRGAYGQETQYF
>TRBV29-1
CSVRTDTIYGYTF
>TRBV3-1/TRBV3-2
CASSQEGLAGELFF
>TRBV6-5
CASSYRPLYGYTF
>TRBV11-2
CASSQDGVASGFYNEQFF
>TRBV2
CASSIFNYGYTF
>TRBV6-5
CASSLAVSSYNEQFF
>TRBV19
CASRYEGPTDTQYF
>TRBV11-2
CASSLDIRSSYEQYF
>TRBV5-4
CASSLSIRGDGYTF
>TRBV7-6
CASSLANRQNSPLHF
>TRBV11-2
CASSLRLSTYEQYF
>TRBV5-4
CASSLNGLIPNYGYTF
>TRBV6-2/TRBV6-3
CASSQTGPYGYTF
>TRBV10-3
CAISGQGVMNGYTF
>TRBV6-5
CASDLGGDNYGYTF
>TRBV5-1
CASSPGQGAYQETQYF
>TRBV2
CASSESPSRGETQYF
>TRBV18
CASSPTAGQGGANYGYTF